This T cell receptor beta chain was observed in a study of blood T cell repertoires in COVID-19 (dated by TCRdb to 2018 to 2020). Regarding the research as a whole: The collaborator samples originated in the United States, Italy and Spain and spanned the acute and convalescent phases of COVID-19. The prospective study material was composed of cDNA or gDNA derived from T cells, B-cell-depleted T cells, or PBMCs. Subjects who had been exposed to COVID-19, were actively infected with it, or had recovered from it provided the deeply sampled blood TCRbeta repertoires that made up the dataset. A freely available public database, intended as a resource for researchers studying the immune response to SARS-CoV-2, is where the repertoires were released. The samples were drawn from two sources: the first 160 participants of the ongoing ImmuneRACE study, and approximately 1,300 subjects contributed by 6 global collaborators. Sample metadata almost always included a de-identified subject ID, COVID-19 status, age in years and sex. HLA class I and class II types, where available, came from metadata supplied by the sample provider rather than from assay-based typing.

V ends up 5 bases short and J 7 bases short, with an unmatched junction base count of 11. The CDR1 and CDR2 encoded by the germline V gene (reference sequence) are MNHEY and SMNVEV. The CDR3 sequence holds 15 residues, the cysteine and phenylalanine included. Only the CDR3 region is kept as DNA, spanning 45 bases read in frame from base 1. Summary of the overall study and its limitations: How much clinical and demographic metadata was included differed by source and by participant, and the metadata was provided uncurated.

Collaborating institutions collected whole blood in K2EDTA tubes following their own protocols. Collaborator samples were shipped for TCRbeta analysis as frozen whole blood, isolated PBMCs, or DNA extracted from either sample type. TCRbeta CDR3 regions were amplified from genomic DNA using the immunoSEQ Assay, a bias-controlled multiplex PCR. In the original analysis: The number of nucleated cells in each sample was estimated from the amplification of reference gene primers within the assay. To quantify the absolute abundance of each unique TCRbeta CDR3 rearrangement, sequence reads were collapsed and filtered. Productive Simpson clonality was computed per sample as the square root of Simpson's diversity index over productive rearrangements. The source is immuneACCESS, and TCRdb retained only in-frame sequences with V and J called. Part of the clones is not carried over; for the studies checked, unresolved V genes explain less than half of this, and the remainder is unexplained. V and J calls and clone size come straight from that table; D and trimming were deduced from the DNA. Present in this sample are approximately 46,000 clones, about 85% of which were seen just once. The ten most abundant clones make up approximately 13% of the sample.

With respect to this clone: The target of this receptor is not known. No clone much larger than this one lies a single base away; base qualities are absent.

Source material: peripheral blood. The receptor comes from a woman aged 70-85 years in a cohort sampled during active COVID-19. The sequence joins TRBV27 to TRBJ1-2; 9 of the junction bases match TRBD1. The CDR3 protein sequence reads: CASSDAQGAPGGYTF. The DNA sequence reads TGTGCCAGCAGTGACGCACAGGGGGCTCCCGGTGGCTACACCTTC.